These 31 T cell receptor beta chains were all obtained from the same sample, sequenced in a study of blood T cell repertoires in COVID-19. Clones were sequenced by immunoSEQ multiplex PCR, and TCRdb holds only the in-frame ones, with some missing. The sample has under 200,000 clones; approximately 84% are singletons. The specimen sequenced was PBMCs or T cells enriched from blood (not recorded which). The source of these receptors is a woman aged 40 to 49 with acute COVID-19.

This rearrangement joins TRBV6-5 to TRBJ2-5, with TRBD1 as a possible D gene (6 bases). Germline V gene sequence: CDR1 MNHEY, CDR2 SVGAGI. The V end was cut by 0 bases, the J end by 4 bases, with 12 bases between. The CDR3 extends over 15 amino acids. The CDR3, as DNA: TGTGCCAGCAGTTACTCGACAGGCATGGGAGAGACCCAGTACTTC. Translating it yields CASSYSTGMGETQYF.

The V call is TRBV18, the J call TRBJ2-1; D is ambiguous. Trimming shortened V by 3 bases and J by 7 bases, and 13 bases separated the two germline ends. The CDR3 has 14 residues. Germline loops: CDR1 KGHSH, CDR2 LQKENI. CDR3 nucleotide sequence: TGTGCCAGCTCACCGGTCGTTGCACTGAATGAGCAGTTCTTC. Its protein is CASSPVVALNEQFF.

This clone appeared a single time. V and J are TRBV27 and TRBJ1-2, with 7 bases matching TRBD1. The J segment lost 1 base and the V segment lost 3 bases, leaving 5 bases of the junction unmatched. The germline V gene encodes CDR1 MNHEY and CDR2 SMNVEV (reference sequence). CDR3 length: 15 amino acids. Written as DNA, the CDR3 is TGTGCCAGCAGTTTTGGTGACAGGGATAACTATGGCTACACCTTC. It is translated as CASSFGDRDNYGYTF.

The chain uses TRBV7-6 and TRBJ1-5, with a weak D call TRBD1 (6 bases). CDR3 length equals 15 residues. The ends were cut back, 0 bases at V and 3 bases at J, with 9 bases in the middle. Germline values: CDR1 SGHVS, CDR2 FNYEAQ. DNA for the CDR3: TGTGCCAGCAGCTTAGCAGCAGGGGTCAATCAGCCCCAGCATTTT. This gives the protein CASSLAAGVNQPQHF.

The sample holds a few counts of this clone. V is TRBV6-5 and J is TRBJ1-1, with unresolved D. From germline, CDR1 is MNHEY and CDR2 SVGAGI. Trimming removed 8 bases from V and 0 bases from J, with 13 bases in between. The CDR3 is 14 amino acids. The CDR3 spells CASGGKGMNTEAFF. The CDR3 DNA sequence: TGTGCCAGCGGAGGGAAAGGGATGAACACTGAAGCTTTCTTT.

This clone was recorded a few times. This sequence joins TRBV6-4 and TRBJ1-1, with 7 bases matching TRBD1. Germline CDR1 MRHNA, CDR2 SNTAGT. J was trimmed by 5 bases and V by 5 bases; bases with no gene match: 8. The CDR3 consists of 14 residues. CDR3 coding DNA: TGTGCCAGCAGTTCGAACCCAGGGGGGACTGAAGCTTTCTTT. It is translated as CASSSNPGGTEAFF.

This clone occurred once. The gene calls are TRBV30 and TRBJ2-1; D is perhaps TRBD1 (6 bases). The CDR3 sequence is 12 residues long. From germline, CDR1 is GTSNPN and CDR2 SVGIG (reference sequence). The CDR3 DNA follows: TGTGCTCTAGGGGGCTCCTACAATGAGCAGTTCTTC. This gives the protein CALGGSYNEQFF. The full variable domain, completed using reference TRBV30 and TRBJ2-1, is SQTIHQWPATLVQPVGSPLSLECTVEGTSNPNLYWYRQAAGRGLQLLFYSVGIGQISSEVPQNLSASRPQDRQFILSSKKLLLSDSGFYLCALGGSYNEQFFGPGTRLTVL.

This clone was seen ten or more times. As DNA, the CDR3 is TGTGCCACCAGTGATGCCACGGGACAGGGGAACACCGGGGAGCTGTTTTTT. It translates to CATSDATGQGNTGELFF. The genes are TRBV24-1 and TRBJ2-2; TRBD1 matches 9 bases. With 3 bases clipped from V and 1 base from J, the junction kept 5 bases outside the gene matches. The CDR3 consists of 17 residues. Looked up from germline, CDR1 is KGHDR and CDR2 is SFDVKD.

The chain has TRBV3-1 (or the pseudogene TRBV3-2) and TRBJ1-6; maybe TRBD1 (6 bases). CDR3 length equals 14 residues. Germline CDR1 LGHDT, CDR2 YNNKEL (reference sequence). V lost 6 bases and J 6 bases, leaving 12 bases between the germline ends. CDR3 nucleotide sequence: TGTGCCAGCAGTCTAGGACAGAGTAATTCACCCCTCCACTTT. It encodes CASSLGQSNSPLHF.

The rearrangement links TRBV10-3 to TRBJ2-1, with 13 nucleotides matching TRBD2. The junction had 8 bases not matched to a gene; V was cut back by 4 bases and J by 8 bases. The CDR3 sequence is 16 residues long. Looked up from germline, CDR1 is ENHRY and CDR2 is SYGVKD. CDR3 sequence reads: CAISARTSGGFDEQFF. Here the CDR3 DNA reads TGTGCCATCAGTGCAAGGACTAGCGGGGGTTTCGATGAGCAGTTCTTC.

The chain links TRBV3-1 (or the pseudogene TRBV3-2) to TRBJ1-2, with 8 bases that match TRBD1. With V trimmed by 1 base and J by 4 bases, 5 bases remained unmatched. The CDR3 is 15 residues long. Germline-derived CDR1 and CDR2 are LGHDT and YNNKEL (reference sequence). CDR3 amino acids: CASSQGSDRVYGYTF. The CDR3 region has the DNA TGTGCCAGCAGCCAAGGATCGGACAGGGTCTATGGCTACACCTTC.

CDR3 nucleotide sequence: TGTGCCAGCAGTGAAGTGACAGGGGGCAAAAACATTCAGTACTTC. It yields the protein CASSEVTGGKNIQYF. The V gene is TRBV6-1, the J gene TRBJ2-4, with 9 bases fitting TRBD1. Germline assignment: CDR1 MNHNS and CDR2 SASEGT. CDR3 length equals 15 residues. With 1 base clipped from V and 3 bases from J, the junction kept 1 base outside the gene matches.

The rearrangement links TRBV19 to TRBJ1-2, with 8 bases fitting TRBD1. The CDR3 is made up of 16 amino acids. J lost 0 bases, V lost 5 bases, and 8 bases had no gene match. Germline values: CDR1 LNHDA, CDR2 SQIVND (reference sequence). The CDR3 nucleotides are TGTGCCAGTAGTCTCACCGGGACAGGAACTAACTATGGCTACACCTTC. Translated: CASSLTGTGTNYGYTF. Drawing the rest from reference TRBV19 and TRBJ1-2, the complete variable domain is DGGITQSPKYLFRKEGQNVTLSCEQNLNHDAMYWYRQDPGQGLRLIYYSQIVNDFQKGDIAEGYSVSREKKESFPLTVTSAQKNPTAFYLCASSLTGTGTNYGYTFGSGTRLTVV.

The chain couples TRBV7-9 to TRBJ1-2; D remains ambiguous. CDR1 is SEHNR and CDR2 is FQNEAQ in the germline V gene (reference sequence). Trimming took 3 bases from V and 8 from J, leaving 10 bases between them. This CDR3 comprises 12 residues. CDR3 residues: CASSFGSGGYTF. CDR3 DNA sequence: TGTGCCAGCAGCTTCGGATCGGGGGGCTACACCTTC.

The genes are TRBV5-1 and TRBJ2-1; 9 positions match TRBD2. V lost 0 bases, J lost 4 bases, and 8 bases stayed unmatched. The CDR3 totals 17 residues. The germline CDR1 and CDR2 sequences are SGHRS and YFSETQ. The CDR3: CASSLEYAGGPYNEQFF. CDR3 bases: TGCGCCAGCAGCTTGGAATACGCGGGAGGGCCATACAATGAGCAGTTCTTC.

The rearrangement joins TRBV5-1 to TRBJ1-2; 8 bases are a match to TRBD1. The length of the CDR3 is 13 residues. The J segment lost 4 bases and the V segment lost 4 bases, leaving 3 bases of the junction unmatched. Germline CDR1 reads SGHRS; CDR2 reads YFSETQ. CDR3 coding DNA: TGCGCCAGCAGCCAGGGGGCGGCCTATGGCTACACCTTC. Translating gives CASSQGAAYGYTF. Complete variable domain (other parts from reference TRBV5-1 and TRBJ1-2): KAGVTQTPRYLIKTRGQQVTLSCSPISGHRSVSWYQQTPGQGLQFLFEYFSETQRNKGNFPGRFSGRQFSNSRSEMNVSTLELGDSALYLCASSQGAAYGYTFGSGTRLTVV.

This clone showed up just once. This chain joins TRBV11-2 and TRBJ2-7; TRBD2 matches 7 bases. The CDR3 loop spans 15 amino acids. The junction had 4 bases not matched to a gene; V was cut back by 0 bases and J by 2 bases. Germline V lookup: CDR1 SGHAT, CDR2 FQNNGV. The CDR3 reads CASSLEGTIAYEQYV. As DNA, the CDR3 is TGTGCCAGCAGCTTAGAAGGGACTATAGCCTACGAGCAGTACGTC.

The chain couples TRBV3-1 (or the pseudogene TRBV3-2) to TRBJ1-1; 9 nucleotides match TRBD1. CDR1 and CDR2 (germline): LGHDT, YNNKEL (reference sequence). The CDR3 loop spans 17 amino acids. The V segment lost 4 bases and the J segment 1 base; nucleotides outside the gene matches: 10. The CDR3 is CASSRRSPGQGNTEAFF. CDR3 in DNA: TGTGCCAGCAGCCGGCGAAGTCCGGGACAGGGGAACACTGAAGCTTTCTTT.

The gene calls are TRBV10-3 and TRBJ2-2, with TRBD2 identical over 14 bases. The CDR3 spans 17 residues. CDR1 is ENHRY, CDR2 SYGVKD, per germline. V lost 4 bases to trimming and J lost 4 bases; unmatched junction nucleotides: 5. The CDR3 DNA follows: TGTGCCATCAGTGGACTAGCGGGAGGGCCGGGCACCGGGGAGCTGTTTTTT. Translation gives CAISGLAGGPGTGELFF.

This clone was counted once. V gene TRBV23-1 combines with J gene TRBJ2-5; no clear D. TRBV23-1 is an ORF, with its function uncertain. This CDR3 contains 11 residues. V was shortened by 4 bases and J by 9 bases, with 9 bases between the two germline ends. Here the CDR3 reads CASSRRGAQYF. The DNA for the CDR3 is TGCGCCAGCAGTCGACGCGGTGCCCAGTACTTC.

V gene TRBV11-2 combines with J gene TRBJ2-1, with D perhaps TRBD1 (6 bases). CDR1 is SGHAT, CDR2 FQNNGV, per germline. The CDR3 loop spans 18 amino acids. V lost 2 bases to trimming and J lost 0 bases, with 17 bases between them. This CDR3 is CASSLKPLGQISYNEQFF. In DNA, the CDR3 is TGTGCCAGCAGCTTAAAACCCCTCGGACAGATCTCCTACAATGAGCAGTTCTTC.

Concerning this clone itself: The same CDR3 arises from other DNA sequences in this sample as well. The gene calls are TRBV5-1 and TRBJ2-3; D unclear. Looked up from germline, CDR1 is SGHRS and CDR2 is YFSETQ. The V gene lost 0 bases and the J gene lost 2 bases, with 10 bases spanning the gap. This CDR3 has 15 amino acids. The CDR3 DNA sequence: TGCGCCAGCAGCTTGGGGCAGGCCACCACAGATACGCAGTATTTT. It specifies CASSLGQATTDTQYF.

The chain couples TRBV6-5 to TRBJ1-4; 7 bases fit TRBD1. Germline-derived CDR1 and CDR2 are MNHEY and SVGAGI. Trimming at V came to 5 bases and at J to 8 bases, leaving 8 bases not matched to a gene. The CDR3 is 14 residues long. This CDR3 is CASSPTGMGEKLFF. CDR3 nucleotide sequence: TGTGCCAGCAGTCCGACAGGGATGGGGGAAAAACTGTTTTTT.

The chain uses TRBV9 and TRBJ1-2; 7 bases fit TRBD1. Trimming at V came to 0 bases and at J to 3 bases, leaving 2 bases not matched to a gene. The CDR3 runs to 14 residues. The germline V gene encodes CDR1 SGDLS and CDR2 YYNGEE. The CDR3 region has the DNA TGTGCCAGCAGCGTAGGGCAGGGGGACTATGGCTACACCTTC. It codes for CASSVGQGDYGYTF.

The J gene is TRBJ2-7, the V gene TRBV5-4; D not certain. Trimming stripped 1 base from V and 0 bases from J, with 11 bases between. The CDR3 sequence is 15 residues long. Germline V lookup: CDR1 SGHNT, CDR2 YYREEE (reference sequence). The CDR3 bases are TGTGCCAGCAGCTTGAGTCAGAGGAGCTCCTACGAGCAGTACTTC. Protein: CASSLSQRSSYEQYF.

The V call is TRBV20-1, the J call TRBJ2-5; D not certain. The CDR3 spans 11 residues. V lost 4 bases and J lost 5, with 8 bases in between. The germline V gene has CDR1 DFQATT and CDR2 SNEGSKA (reference sequence). The CDR3 here is CSAIGRETQYF. In nucleotides, the CDR3 is TGCAGTGCTATTGGTCGGGAGACCCAGTACTTC.

This chain joins TRBV5-1 and TRBJ2-1; the D gene is possibly TRBD2 (6 bases). Per germline, CDR1 SGHRS and CDR2 YFSETQ. V was clipped by 4 bases and J by 4 bases, with 12 bases between them. This CDR3 is built from 14 residues. The CDR3 DNA reads TGCGCCAGCAGCCGGGACTTATTATACAATGAGCAGTTCTTC. Its translation is CASSRDLLYNEQFF.

This clone was seen a single time. The V call is TRBV9, the J call TRBJ2-5; 7 positions agree with TRBD2. This CDR3 has 13 amino acids. CDR1 and CDR2 (germline): SGDLS, YYNGEE. The J segment lost 3 bases and the V segment lost 3 bases, leaving 2 bases of the junction unmatched. For the CDR3, the DNA is TGTGCCAGCAGCGCCGGGACTAAAGAGACCCAGTACTTC. This translates into CASSAGTKETQYF.

A word on this clone: An end of the junction differs from the germline gene, which may be a read error. The chain combines TRBV2 with TRBJ1-1, with 7 bases lining up with TRBD1. Germline V lookup: CDR1 SNHLY, CDR2 FYNNEI. There are 15 residues in the CDR3. CDR3: CASREEGGANTEAFF. In nucleotides, the CDR3 is TGTGCCAGCAGAGAAGAAGGGGGCGCGAACACTGAAGCTTTCTTT. Looking up the rest from reference TRBV2 and TRBJ1-1 gives the full variable domain: EPEVTQTPSHQVTQMGQEVILRCVPISNHLYFYWYRQILGQKVEFLVSFYNNEISEKSEIFDDQFSVERPDGSNFTLKIRSTKLEDSAMYFCASREEGGANTEAFFGQGTRLTVV.

Of note for this clone: The germline gene is not matched at one end of the junction; a read error may be the cause. The chain couples TRBV3-1 (or the pseudogene TRBV3-2) to TRBJ1-2; D is unclear. There are 12 residues in the CDR3. Germline CDR1 LGHDT, CDR2 YNNKEL (reference sequence). CDR3 region: CASSQDSGPTSF. The CDR3 DNA reads as TGTGCCAGCAGCCAAGACTCAGGCCCAACTTCCTTC.

In its sample, this clone was seen a few times. The V call is TRBV2, the J call TRBJ2-7, with TRBD2 as a possible D gene (6 bases). Germline CDR1 and CDR2: SNHLY and FYNNEI. The germline V and J ends were trimmed by 9 bases and 2 bases, with 14 bases remaining between them. The CDR3 sequence is 13 residues long. The CDR3 DNA reads as TGTGCCAGTATTAACGGGAGTCCCTACGAGCAGTACGTC. This codes for CASINGSPYEQYV.